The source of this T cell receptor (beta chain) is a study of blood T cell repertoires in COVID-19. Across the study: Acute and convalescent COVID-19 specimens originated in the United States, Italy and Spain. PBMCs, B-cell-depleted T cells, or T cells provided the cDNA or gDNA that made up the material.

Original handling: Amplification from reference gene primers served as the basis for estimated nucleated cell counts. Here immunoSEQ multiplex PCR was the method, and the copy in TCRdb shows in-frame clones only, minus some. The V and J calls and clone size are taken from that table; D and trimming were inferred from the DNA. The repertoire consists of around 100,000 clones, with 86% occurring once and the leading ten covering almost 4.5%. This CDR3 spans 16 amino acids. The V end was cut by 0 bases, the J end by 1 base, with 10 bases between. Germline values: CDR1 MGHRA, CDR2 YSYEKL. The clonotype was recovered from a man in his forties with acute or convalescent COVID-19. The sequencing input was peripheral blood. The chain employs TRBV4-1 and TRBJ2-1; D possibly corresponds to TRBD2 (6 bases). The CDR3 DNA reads TGCGCCAGCAGCCAAGAAGGGACTGTGTCCTACAATGAGCAGTTCTTC. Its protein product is CASSQEGTVSYNEQFF.